This T cell receptor (beta chain) derives from a study of OX40 agonist ivuxolimab in advanced cancers. For the study at large: Under the entry rules, prior anti-PD-1, anti-PD-L1 or anti-CTLA-4 therapy was allowed, and 40% had some. Study-wide findings and caveats: At 0.1 to 3.0 mg/kg and by week 6, CD4+ and CD8+ T cells in the blood had expanded clonally. Among the lowest peripheral clonal expansion occurred in 0.1-3.0 mg/kg partial responders.

Only in-frame clones appear in the TCRdb table, and some are missing; sequencing was by immunoSEQ multiplex PCR. This table has tens of thousands of clones, around 80% appearing once. As regards this clone: What it recognizes is unknown.

Individuals having autoimmune disease history or systemic immunosuppression were not enrolled. This receptor was identified in an adult with an advanced solid tumor such as melanoma, head and neck, liver or kidney cancer. This sample comprised CD4+ or CD8+ T cells sorted from blood, obtained in a trial of the OX40 agonist ivuxolimab.

The CDR3 spells CASSLGRVLAGTNEQFF. CDR3 nucleotides: TGTGCCAGCAGCTTAGGCCGGGTACTAGCGGGAACGAATGAGCAGTTCTTC. This chain connects TRBV13 to TRBJ2-1, with 10 bases that match TRBD2. This CDR3 has 17 amino acids. CDR1 and CDR2 (germline): PRHDT, FYEKMQ (reference sequence). The V and J ends lost 0 bases and 7 bases, in that order; junction bases with no gene match: 9.